This T cell receptor (beta chain) was identified during a study of T cell responses to AZD1222 COVID-19 vaccine. Profiling relied on immunoSEQ multiplex PCR, and the TCRdb table lists in-frame clones only, not all of them. This table holds about 150,000 clones, roughly 92% found once. About this clone: Its specificity is not known.

Whole-study findings and limits: Following two doses of AZD1222, Spike-specific TCR breadth and depth rose.

This clonotype originated in an adult in good health. The starting material was peripheral blood, obtained on day 0 of AZD1222 vaccination.

In nucleotides, the CDR3 is TGTGCCAGCAGTGATAGGGACGTAGCGTTTTCCTACGAGCAGTACTTC. Translated: CASSDRDVAFSYEQYF. The V and J genes are TRBV6-1 and TRBJ2-7; D might be TRBD1 or TRBD2, each matching 5 bases. Germline lookup yields CDR1 MNHNS and CDR2 SASEGT. The V end was cut by 3 bases, the J end by 1 base, with 16 bases between. The CDR3 covers 16 residues.